This record concerns one TCR beta chain sequence. Unique molecular identifiers were used in preparing the TCRbeta library. TCRdb used MiXCR to reprocess the PCR reads, holding one entry per CDR3 protein. Among approximately 510,000 distinct CDR3 sequences listed, approximately 20% were seen once. The sample originates from a study of T-cell reconstitution after alpha-beta-depleted transplantation in children. CDR1 and CDR2 (germline): SEHNR, FQNEAQ (reference sequence). The length of the CDR3 is 14 residues. Losses at the gene ends were 5 bases for V and 7 bases for J; bases not matched to a gene: 8. The rearrangement joins TRBV7-9 to TRBJ2-7, with 10 bases matching TRBD2. This sample comprised PBMCs from the stem cell graft donor, obtained from the stem cell graft. This clonotype was obtained from a human donor who donated a stem cell graft to a child with acute lymphoblastic leukemia. The CDR3 sequence is CASSVSGRPLEQYF. The CDR3 coding sequence is TGTGCCAGCAGCGTTAGCGGGAGGCCCTTAGAGCAGTACTTC.